A selection of T cell receptor beta chains follows, all from one sample in a study of T cell responses to AZD1222 COVID-19 vaccine. Data came from immunoSEQ multiplex PCR; TCRdb stores just in-frame clones and leaves some out. The table records roughly 100,000 clones, about 94% of them present only once. The specimen comprised peripheral blood, sampled on day 0 of AZD1222 vaccination. All receptors derive from an adult in good health. Both conserved end residues are part of each CDR3. A D gene is named only where the DNA matches it firmly. Only some rows state a clone size, as once, few, many or a class for expanded clones.

>TRBD1|TRBV30|TRBJ2-3|once
CAWSRGQGGSDTQYF
TGTGCCTGGAGTAGGGGACAGGGCGGGTCAGATACGCAGTATTTT
>.|TRBV5-5|TRBJ2-5|.
CASSLVGGLGETQYF
TGTGCCAGCAGCTTGGTGGGCGGTTTGGGAGAGACCCAGTACTTC
>.|TRBV13|TRBJ1-3|.
CASSLGGSGNTIYF
TGTGCCAGCAGCTTAGGGGGGAGTGGAAACACCATATATTTT
>.|TRBV6-5|TRBJ1-5|.
CASSIGGHGDQPQHF
TGTGCCAGCAGTATAGGGGGGCATGGCGATCAGCCCCAGCATTTT
>.|TRBV23-1|TRBJ2-5|.
CASSRWLAVGETQYF
TGCGCCAGCAGTCGCTGGCTAGCCGTTGGAGAGACCCAGTACTTC
>TRBD2|TRBV7-2|TRBJ2-1|.
CASSFSSGRYNEQFF
TGTGCCAGCAGCTTCTCCAGCGGGAGGTACAATGAGCAGTTCTTC
>.|TRBV7-9|TRBJ1-5|.
CASRASGNQPQHF
TGTGCCAGCAGGGCCTCGGGTAATCAGCCCCAGCATTTT
>TRBD2|TRBV5-4|TRBJ2-5|once
CASRRGVQETQYF
TGTGCCAGCAGACGGGGGGTCCAAGAGACCCAGTACTTC
>.|TRBV5-1|TRBJ2-2|.
CASSLGAAANTGELFF
TGCGCCAGCAGCTTAGGGGCAGCCGCGAACACCGGGGAGCTGTTTTTT
>.|TRBV6-7|TRBJ1-2|once
CASSFRVADNYGYTF
TGTGCCAGCAGTTTCAGGGTTGCCGATAACTATGGCTACACCTTC
>.|TRBV15|TRBJ2-5|once
CATSRDSGVGETQYF
TGTGCCACCAGCAGAGATTCGGGGGTGGGAGAGACCCAGTACTTC
>.|TRBV11-2|TRBJ1-1|.
CASSLGGDTEAFF
TGTGCCAGCAGCTTAGGAGGGGACACTGAAGCTTTCTTT
>.|TRBV6-5|TRBJ1-1|.
CASNSRNGDTEAFF
TGTGCCAGCAATTCCCGAAACGGGGACACTGAAGCTTTCTTT
>.|TRBV6-1|TRBJ1-2|.
CASSEWADFSYGYTF
TGTGCCAGCAGTGAATGGGCGGACTTCTCCTATGGCTACACCTTC
>.|TRBV11-3|TRBJ1-1|.
CASSSGQPGNTEAFF
TGTGCCAGCAGCTCTGGACAGCCTGGGAACACTGAAGCTTTCTTT
>TRBD1|TRBV11-1|TRBJ1-1|.
CASSVDRGRGTEAFF
TGTGCCAGCAGCGTAGACAGGGGCCGGGGAACTGAAGCTTTCTTT
>.|TRBV9|TRBJ1-4|.
CASSPWKGENEKLFF
TGTGCCAGCAGCCCATGGAAGGGGGAGAATGAAAAACTGTTTTTT
>.|TRBV4-1|TRBJ1-2|.
CASSQGQYANYGYTF
TGCGCCAGCAGCCAAGGTCAATACGCTAACTATGGCTACACCTTC
>TRBD2|TRBV3-1/TRBV3-2|TRBJ2-3|.
CASSSRTSGTDTQYF
TGTGCCAGCAGCTCTAGGACTAGCGGCACGGATACGCAGTATTTT
>TRBD2|TRBV7-9|TRBJ2-2|.
CASSSTSGNTGELFF
TGTGCCAGCAGCTCGACTAGCGGTAACACCGGGGAGCTGTTTTTT
>.|TRBV7-2|TRBJ1-2|.
CASSLDNGLRHGYTF
TGTGCCAGCAGCTTAGATAACGGTCTACGGCATGGCTACACCTTC
>.|TRBV2|TRBJ2-1|.
CASHSPHSGWYNEQFF
TGTGCCAGTCATAGTCCGCACAGCGGGTGGTACAATGAGCAGTTCTTC